Listed here is a single TCR beta chain. These data come from a study of blood T cell repertoires in COVID-19. Original handling: Estimation of nucleated cell counts was performed using reference gene primer amplification. Using immunoSEQ multiplex PCR, the repertoire was profiled, and TCRdb retains in-frame clones only, with some absent. V and J calls and clone size are copied from that table; D and trimming were computed from the DNA. The table has 150,000 to 200,000 clones, about 86% seen once. The clonotype originates from a woman over 75 with acute or convalescent COVID-19. The source material was peripheral blood.

The CDR3 here is CASSDLTRSLPYNEQFF. The CDR3 DNA reads as TGTGCCAGCAGTGACCTAACCCGGTCCCTCCCCTACAATGAGCAGTTCTTC. This chain uses TRBV6-1 with TRBJ2-1; no firm D call. V lost 3 bases and J lost 2, with 17 bases in between. Germline V gene data show CDR1 as MNHNS and CDR2 as SASEGT. The CDR3 runs 17 residues.